This T cell receptor (beta chain) was documented in a study of blood T cell repertoires in COVID-19. Study in general: Both acute and convalescent COVID-19 samples were obtained from the United States, Italy and Spain. In each case, the material was cDNA or gDNA derived from T cells, B-cell-depleted T cells, or PBMCs.

The CDR3 spans 14 residues. Between the trimmed V and J ends, which lost 3 bases and 1 base, there was a span of 9 bases. Germline CDR1 reads ENHRY; CDR2 reads SYGVKD. In the original workflow: Reference gene primers were amplified, and this amplification served to estimate nucleated cell counts. Data came from immunoSEQ multiplex PCR; TCRdb stores just in-frame clones and leaves some out. That table furnishes V, J and clone size, whereas the DNA furnished D and trimming. This sample carries roughly 68,000 clones, approximately 88% of them seen once, and the ten largest clones take around 8%. The clonotype was recovered from a man aged 50-59 years with active COVID-19. Sequenced sample: peripheral blood. The chain uses TRBV10-3 and TRBJ2-5, with D unclear. In DNA, the CDR3 is TGTGCCATCAGTGATCCCACATTCCAAGAGACCCAGTACTTC. This encodes CAISDPTFQETQYF.